Presented here are 29 T cell receptor beta chains from one specimen sequenced in a study of HIV-infected patients and healthy controls. TCRdb re-called the 5' RACE reads with MiXCR, one entry per CDR3 protein. The data contain tens of thousands of distinct CDR3 sequences, around 16% of them singletons. Material for sequencing was CD4+ T cells from blood. Source of these receptors: a human donor in good health.

The chain carries TRBV20-1 and TRBJ1-1, with a weak D call TRBD1 (5 bases). The CDR3 is 12 residues long. Germline assignment: CDR1 DFQATT and CDR2 SNEGSKA (reference sequence). V was clipped by 3 bases and J by 5 bases, with 10 bases between them. The CDR3 is CSASRQRTEAFF. DNA for the CDR3: TGCAGTGCTAGTCGACAGCGGACTGAAGCTTTCTTT.

The rearrangement links TRBV29-1 to TRBJ2-5; 15 nucleotides agree with TRBD2. CDR1 SQVTM and CDR2 ANQGSEA come from the germline V gene. CDR3 size: 17 residues. After removal of 7 bases from V and 2 bases from J, the junction contained 11 bases not matched to a gene. The CDR3 DNA sequence: TGCAGCGCTGGGGGACTAGCGGGAGGTGGGATACAAGAGACCCAGTACTTC. The encoded protein is CSAGGLAGGGIQETQYF.

This clonotype was seen repeatedly, ten times or more. The chain links TRBV29-1 to TRBJ2-3; tentative D call: TRBD2 (5 bases). The CDR3 sequence is 13 residues long. Trimming stripped 5 bases from V and 2 bases from J, with 11 bases between. The V gene's germline CDR1 is SQVTM and CDR2 ANQGSEA. This chain's CDR3 is CSVSADSTDTQYF. CDR3 DNA: TGCAGCGTTTCTGCGGACTCCACAGATACGCAGTATTTT.

The chain is built from TRBV29-1 and TRBJ1-5; the D gene is possibly TRBD1 (5 bases). V was pared by 5 bases and J by 4 bases, with 9 bases between. The CDR3 spans 12 residues. Germline assignment: CDR1 SQVTM and CDR2 ANQGSEA. The CDR3 nucleotides read TGCAGCGTTTTGGCAGGGAATCAGCCCCAGCATTTT. Translating it yields CSVLAGNQPQHF. Supplemented by reference TRBV29-1 and TRBJ1-5, the full variable domain reads SAVISQKPSRDICQRGTSLTIQCQVDSQVTMMFWYRQQPGQSLTLIATANQGSEATYESGFVIDKFPISRPNLTFSTLTVSNMSPEDSSIYLCSVLAGNQPQHFGDGTRLSIL.

J is TRBJ2-5 and V is TRBV7-3, with 8 bases that match TRBD2. The length of the CDR3 is 16 residues. Germline V gene sequence: CDR1 SGHTA, CDR2 FQGTGA. Unmatched junction bases numbered 12, after V lost 5 bases and J lost 4 bases. As DNA, the CDR3 is TGTGCCAGCAGCCCGGATCCGGGAGGGGGAATAGAGACCCAGTACTTC. Translating it yields CASSPDPGGGIETQYF.

Remarks on this clonotype: A read error may account for a junction end that differs from germline. V gene TRBV7-8 combines with J gene TRBJ2-3; the D is unclear. This CDR3 is 13 amino acids long. Germline loops: CDR1 SGHVS, CDR2 FQNEAQ. The CDR3 sequence: CASTLDRADTQYF. In DNA form, the CDR3 reads TGTGCCAGCACCTTAGATCGGGCAGATACGCAGTATTTT.

The chain carries TRBV30 and TRBJ1-1; D is perhaps TRBD1 (6 bases). The CDR3 consists of 17 residues. V lost 8 bases and J 1 base, leaving 26 bases between the germline ends. Per the germline V gene, CDR1 is GTSNPN and CDR2 is SVGIG (reference sequence). The CDR3 region is CARIYPQGQRANTEAFF. In nucleotides, the CDR3 is TGTGCCCGGATATACCCCCAGGGACAAAGGGCGAACACTGAAGCTTTCTTT.

This clonotype was detected a few times. V and J are TRBV12-3 or TRBV12-4 and TRBJ1-1; a possible D gene is TRBD1 (5 bases). V was pared by 5 bases and J by 1 base, with 11 bases between. CDR3 size: 14 residues. CDR3 bases: TGTGCCAGCAGTACGGGACCGGCGAACACTGAAGCTTTCTTT. Protein: CASSTGPANTEAFF.

This clonotype was recorded only once. The rearrangement uses TRBV6-1 and TRBJ1-1; no reliable D call. From germline, CDR1 is MNHNS and CDR2 SASEGT. Trimming removed 1 base at V and 9 bases at J, with 6 bases between. CDR3 length: 11 residues. The CDR3 sequence: CASSEVLQAFF. As DNA, the CDR3 is TGTGCCAGCAGTGAAGTGTTGCAAGCTTTCTTT.

This clonotype was seen more than once but under ten times. V is TRBV28 and J is TRBJ1-6; 8 bases are shared with TRBD1. The CDR3 is 13 amino acids. The V segment lost 11 bases and the J segment 7 bases; nucleotides outside the gene matches: 7. Looked up from germline, CDR1 is MDHEN and CDR2 is SYDVKM. The CDR3, as DNA: TGTGCCGGGGGGACAGGTGGGAATTCACCCCTCCACTTT. Encoded protein: CAGGTGGNSPLHF.

Here the CDR3 DNA reads TGTGCCAGCTCACCCGGAGGGGCTGGGAATCAGCCCCAGCATTTT. This sequence encodes CASSPGGAGNQPQHF. The J gene is TRBJ1-5, the V gene TRBV18, with a possible D match to TRBD1 (5 bases). Germline V lookup: CDR1 KGHSH, CDR2 LQKENI. CDR3 length equals 15 residues. Trimming removed 3 bases from V and 4 bases from J, with 13 bases in between.

This clonotype appeared once. The V call is TRBV7-9, the J call TRBJ1-5; 7 bases map to TRBD1. The trim removed 5 bases at V and 4 bases at J, leaving 5 bases unmatched. The CDR3 covers 14 residues. CDR1 and CDR2 (germline): SEHNR, FQNEAQ (reference sequence). CDR3 nucleotides: TGTGCCAGCAGCCAATCAGGGGGGAATCAGCCCCAGCATTTT. Translating it yields CASSQSGGNQPQHF.

This clonotype was observed a handful of times. This chain connects TRBV7-9 to TRBJ1-1, with D perhaps matching TRBD1 (6 bases). With 1 base removed from V and 5 bases from J, the gap between germline ends came to 17 bases. The CDR3 has 16 residues. The V gene's germline CDR1 is SEHNR and CDR2 FQNEAQ (reference sequence). The CDR3 nucleotides are TGTGCCAGCAGCTTAGGATCAGGGGTAAGATTGACTGAAGCTTTCTTT. Translated: CASSLGSGVRLTEAFF.

The chain combines TRBV20-1 with TRBJ2-1; 12 bases are a match to TRBD2. The CDR3 has 15 amino acids. Trimming at V came to 1 base and at J to 7 bases, leaving 5 bases not matched to a gene. CDR1 and CDR2 (germline): DFQATT, SNEGSKA (reference sequence). DNA for the CDR3: TGCAGTGCTAGAGTGGCTAGCGGGAGGGCTAATGAGCAGTTCTTC. This codes for CSARVASGRANEQFF.

This clonotype was observed a handful of times. The gene calls are TRBV12-3 or TRBV12-4 and TRBJ2-1; 10 bases agree with TRBD2. The length of the CDR3 is 14 residues. With V trimmed by 6 bases and J by 10 bases, 9 bases remained unmatched. The CDR3 DNA sequence: TGTGCCAGCAGCCCTAGCGGGAGCCTTCACGAGCAGTTCTTC. It codes for CASSPSGSLHEQFF.

The J gene is TRBJ2-3, the V gene TRBV6-2 or TRBV6-3; TRBD2 agrees at 8 bases. This CDR3 has 17 amino acids. V shed 0 bases and J 5 bases; nucleotides not matched to a gene: 10. Germline V gene data show CDR1 as MNHEY and CDR2 as SVGEGT. The chain's CDR3 is CASSYSPGAGVLDTQYF. CDR3 sequence (DNA): TGTGCCAGCAGTTACTCGCCAGGAGCGGGAGTATTAGATACGCAGTATTTT.

This clonotype has a handful of counts. The chain joins TRBV5-1 to TRBJ1-3; 12 bases align to TRBD1. The V gene's germline CDR1 is SGHRS and CDR2 YFSETQ. The CDR3 has 18 amino acids. Trimming took 3 bases from V and 1 from J; bases not matched to a gene: 8. Here the CDR3 DNA reads TGCGCCAGCAGCTATGCCGGGACAGGGGGCGAGTCTGGAAACACCATATATTTT. It translates to CASSYAGTGGESGNTIYF.

V and J are TRBV6-2 or TRBV6-3 and TRBJ2-3; TRBD2 agrees at 9 bases. V was pared by 6 bases and J by 4 bases, with 5 bases of the junction left unmatched. Germline CDR1 and CDR2: MNHEY and SVGEGT. The CDR3 runs to 14 residues. DNA of the CDR3: TGTGCCAGCAGGCCTAGCGGGATTGCAGATACGCAGTATTTT. As protein: CASRPSGIADTQYF.

This clonotype turned up a few times. J is TRBJ1-2 and V is TRBV19; the D is unclear. Germline V gene lookup returns CDR1 LNHDA and CDR2 SQIVND (reference sequence). The V end lost 5 bases, the J end lost 8 bases, and 18 bases lay between the germline ends. CDR3 length: 14 amino acids. CDR3 sequence reads: CASSPRGDPRGYTF. The CDR3 DNA sequence: TGTGCCAGTAGTCCCCGTGGTGATCCGAGAGGCTACACCTTC.

The chain carries TRBV19 and TRBJ2-2, with D possibly matching TRBD1 (6 bases). Germline CDR1 and CDR2: LNHDA and SQIVND (reference sequence). Trimming took 9 bases from V and 0 from J, leaving 14 bases between them. The CDR3 is 15 amino acids. This CDR3 is CASGQQSSNTGELFF. The CDR3 DNA follows: TGTGCCAGCGGACAGCAGAGTTCGAACACCGGGGAGCTGTTTTTT.

There are a few counts of this clonotype. J is TRBJ2-7 and V is TRBV13; 10 nucleotides align to TRBD1. There are 17 residues in the CDR3. Losses at the gene ends were 4 bases for V and 2 bases for J; bases not matched to a gene: 11. Germline V CDR1 and CDR2: PRHDT, FYEKMQ (reference sequence). CDR3 residues: CASSSQTGGGPPYEQYF. Here the CDR3 DNA reads TGTGCCAGCAGCTCGCAGACAGGGGGCGGCCCTCCCTACGAGCAGTACTTC.

The chain is built from TRBV20-1 and TRBJ2-3; 11 nucleotides match TRBD2. This CDR3 has 16 residues. Trimming at V came to 6 bases and at J to 0 bases, leaving 8 bases not matched to a gene. Germline V gene lookup returns CDR1 DFQATT and CDR2 SNEGSKA (reference sequence). The CDR3 loop is CSAASGLAASTDTQYF. The CDR3 DNA follows: TGCAGTGCCGCGTCGGGACTAGCGGCAAGCACAGATACGCAGTATTTT.

The rearrangement joins TRBV7-2 to TRBJ1-3, with D hard to call. Germline V gene data show CDR1 as SGHTA and CDR2 as FQGNSA. The V end lost 5 bases, the J end lost 4 bases, and 9 bases lay between the germline ends. The CDR3 length is 13 residues. CDR3 amino acids: CASSPLPGNTIYF. The CDR3 DNA sequence: TGTGCCAGCAGCCCCTTACCAGGAAACACCATATATTTT. Drawing the rest from reference TRBV7-2 and TRBJ1-3, the complete variable domain is GAGVSQSPSNKVTEKGKDVELRCDPISGHTALYWYRQSLGQGLEFLIYFQGNSAPDKSGLPSDRFSAERTGGSVSTLTIQRTQQEDSAVYLCASSPLPGNTIYFGEGSWLTVV.

Ten or more counts support this clonotype. The genes are TRBV7-6 and TRBJ2-5; 10 bases align to TRBD2. The CDR3 totals 13 residues. Germline trimming cut 6 bases from V and 5 bases from J; bases unmatched to any gene: 3. CDR1 and CDR2 from the germline V gene are SGHVS and FNYEAQ. CDR3 DNA sequence: TGTGCCAGCAGGTCACTAGCGGGGGAGACCCAGTACTTC. Its protein is CASRSLAGETQYF.

This clonotype has a count of ten or more. The chain has TRBV28 and TRBJ1-2, with a tentative D call TRBD1 (5 bases). The CDR3 length is 13 residues. The V gene lost 3 bases and the J gene lost 8 bases, with 13 bases spanning the gap. Germline lookup yields CDR1 MDHEN and CDR2 SYDVKM. Here the CDR3 reads CASSFAGRAGYTF. The CDR3 DNA reads TGTGCCAGCAGTTTTGCAGGGCGCGCCGGCTACACCTTC.

The chain carries TRBV3-1 and TRBJ2-2; D is possibly TRBD1 (5 bases). V was shortened by 1 base and J by 4 bases, with 13 bases between the two germline ends. This CDR3 is built from 16 residues. The germline gives CDR1 LGHDT, CDR2 YNNKEL (reference sequence). The CDR3 nucleotides read TGTGCCAGCAGCCAAGGGGGCAGGTCCCCCACCGGGGAGCTGTTTTTT. It codes for CASSQGGRSPTGELFF.

J is TRBJ1-3 and V is TRBV19, with a possible D match to TRBD1 (5 bases). CDR1 and CDR2 from the germline V gene are LNHDA and SQIVND (reference sequence). The V gene lost 11 bases and the J gene lost 4 bases, with 18 bases spanning the gap. The CDR3 spans 14 residues. The CDR3 region is CAAKGTGAGNTIYF. The CDR3 DNA is TGTGCCGCGAAAGGAACAGGCGCGGGAAACACCATATATTTT. Combining the CDR3 with reference TRBV19 and TRBJ1-3 gives the whole variable domain DGGITQSPKYLFRKEGQNVTLSCEQNLNHDAMYWYRQDPGQGLRLIYYSQIVNDFQKGDIAEGYSVSREKKESFPLTVTSAQKNPTAFYLCAAKGTGAGNTIYFGEGSWLTVV.

The V gene is TRBV28, the J gene TRBJ2-3, with D possibly matching TRBD2 (7 bases). CDR3 length: 18 amino acids. V was trimmed by 5 bases and J by 0 bases, leaving 21 bases between them. Germline lookup yields CDR1 MDHEN and CDR2 SYDVKM. In DNA form, the CDR3 reads TGTGCCAGCAGTCCGTCAAGGGGGGGAGGGGCTAGCACAGATACGCAGTATTTT. Translated: CASSPSRGGGASTDTQYF.

The chain couples TRBV20-1 to TRBJ1-1, with TRBD1 matching over 8 bases. V lost 6 bases, J lost 1 base, and 4 bases stayed unmatched. The CDR3 has 13 residues. Germline V CDR1 and CDR2: DFQATT, SNEGSKA (reference sequence). CDR3 protein: CSARTGKNTEAFF. The CDR3 region has the DNA TGCAGTGCGCGGACAGGGAAGAACACTGAAGCTTTCTTT.